This T cell receptor beta chain derives from a study of blood T cell repertoires in COVID-19. On the study more broadly: In each case, the material was cDNA or gDNA derived from T cells, B-cell-depleted T cells, or PBMCs.

Trimming stripped 3 bases from V and 4 bases from J, with 10 bases between. CDR3 size: 13 residues. Germline V gene sequence: CDR1 SGHNT, CDR2 YYREEE (reference sequence). Here immunoSEQ multiplex PCR was the method, and the copy in TCRdb shows in-frame clones only, minus some. The sample carries 29,000 or so clones, over 70% recorded once. This chain connects TRBV5-4 to TRBJ1-1, with no clear D. The source is a woman in her 70s with active or convalescent COVID-19. The specimen was peripheral blood. CDR3 sequence: CASSSPLGTEAFF. In DNA form, the CDR3 reads TGTGCCAGCAGCTCGCCCCTAGGCACTGAAGCTTTCTTT.